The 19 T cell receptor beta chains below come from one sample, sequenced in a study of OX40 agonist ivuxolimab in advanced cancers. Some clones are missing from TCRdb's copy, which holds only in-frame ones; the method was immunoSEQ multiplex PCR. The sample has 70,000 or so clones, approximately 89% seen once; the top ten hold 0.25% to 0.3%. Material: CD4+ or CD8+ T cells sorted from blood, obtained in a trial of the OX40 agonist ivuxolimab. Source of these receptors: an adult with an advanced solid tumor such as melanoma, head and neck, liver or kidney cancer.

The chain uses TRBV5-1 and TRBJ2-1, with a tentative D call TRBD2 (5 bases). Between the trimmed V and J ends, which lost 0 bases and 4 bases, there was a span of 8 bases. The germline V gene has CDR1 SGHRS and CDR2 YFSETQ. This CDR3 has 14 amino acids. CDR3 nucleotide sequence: TGCGCCAGCAGCTTGGAACGGGATTACAATGAGCAGTTCTTC. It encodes CASSLERDYNEQFF.

CDR3 region: CASITQGVRTEAFF. The CDR3, as DNA: TGTGCCAGTATCACCCAGGGGGTACGAACTGAAGCTTTCTTT. The chain carries TRBV19 and TRBJ1-1; 7 bases align to TRBD1. Germline loops: CDR1 LNHDA, CDR2 SQIVND (reference sequence). V was pared by 7 bases and J by 5 bases, with 10 bases of the junction left unmatched. The CDR3 totals 14 residues.

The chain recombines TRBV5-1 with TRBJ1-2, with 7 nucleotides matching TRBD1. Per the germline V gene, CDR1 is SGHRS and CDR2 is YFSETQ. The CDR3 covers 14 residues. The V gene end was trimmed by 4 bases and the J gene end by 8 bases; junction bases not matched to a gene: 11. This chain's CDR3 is CASSQGQAIGGYTF. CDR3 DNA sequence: TGCGCCAGCAGCCAAGGACAGGCCATTGGGGGCTACACCTTC.

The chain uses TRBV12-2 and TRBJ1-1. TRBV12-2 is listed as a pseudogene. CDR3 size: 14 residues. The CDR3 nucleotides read TGTGCAAGTCGCTTAGGGCCCTACTGTGTTGAAGCTTTCTTT. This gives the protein CASRLGPYCVEAFF.

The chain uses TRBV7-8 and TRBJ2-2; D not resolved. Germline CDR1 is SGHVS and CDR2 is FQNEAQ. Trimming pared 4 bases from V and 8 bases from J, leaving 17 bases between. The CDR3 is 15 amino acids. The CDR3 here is CASSSLFHGAGELFF. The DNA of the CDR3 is TGTGCCAGCAGCTCCCTATTCCACGGCGCGGGGGAGCTGTTTTTT.

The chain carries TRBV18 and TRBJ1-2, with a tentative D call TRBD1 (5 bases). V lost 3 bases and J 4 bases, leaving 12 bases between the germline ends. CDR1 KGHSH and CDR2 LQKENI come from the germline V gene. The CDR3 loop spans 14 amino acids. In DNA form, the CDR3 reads TGTGCCAGCTCACCTTTACGGGACGGCTATGGCTACACCTTC. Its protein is CASSPLRDGYGYTF.

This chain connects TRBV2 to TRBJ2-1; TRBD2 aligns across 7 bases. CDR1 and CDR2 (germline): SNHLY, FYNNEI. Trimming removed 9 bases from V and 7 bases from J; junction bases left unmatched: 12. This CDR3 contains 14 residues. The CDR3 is CARRKRDVLNEQFF. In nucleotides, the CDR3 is TGTGCCAGGAGAAAGCGGGACGTCTTGAATGAGCAGTTCTTC.

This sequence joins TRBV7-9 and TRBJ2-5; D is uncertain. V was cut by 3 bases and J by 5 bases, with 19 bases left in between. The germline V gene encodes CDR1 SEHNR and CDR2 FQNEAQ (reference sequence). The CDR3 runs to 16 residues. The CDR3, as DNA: TGTGCCAGCAGCTTGGGTGGTCTCCAGACGCGGGAGACCCAGTACTTC. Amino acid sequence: CASSLGGLQTRETQYF.

CDR3 sequence reads: CASSKQGKETQYF. DNA for the CDR3: TGTGCCAGCAGCAAACAGGGGAAAGAGACCCAGTACTTC. This chain joins TRBV9 and TRBJ2-5, with 7 bases that match TRBD1. V was clipped by 4 bases and J by 3 bases; unmatched bases: 3. The CDR3 totals 13 residues. Germline assignment: CDR1 SGDLS and CDR2 YYNGEE.

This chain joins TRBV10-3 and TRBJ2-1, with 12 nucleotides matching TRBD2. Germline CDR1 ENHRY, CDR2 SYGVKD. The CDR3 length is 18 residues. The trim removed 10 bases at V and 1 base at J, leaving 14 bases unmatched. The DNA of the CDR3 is TGTGCCACCCGGGACTTGACTAGCGGGAGTAGATCCTACAATGAGCAGTTCTTC. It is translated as CATRDLTSGSRSYNEQFF.

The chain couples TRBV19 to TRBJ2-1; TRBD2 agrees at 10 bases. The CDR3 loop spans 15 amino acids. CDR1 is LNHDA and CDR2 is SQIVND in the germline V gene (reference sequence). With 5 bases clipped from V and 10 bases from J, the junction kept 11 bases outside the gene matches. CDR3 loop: CASSRQGTSVAEQFF. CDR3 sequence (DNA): TGTGCCAGTAGTCGGCAAGGGACTAGCGTAGCGGAGCAGTTCTTC. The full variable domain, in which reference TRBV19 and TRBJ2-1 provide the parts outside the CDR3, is DGGITQSPKYLFRKEGQNVTLSCEQNLNHDAMYWYRQDPGQGLRLIYYSQIVNDFQKGDIAEGYSVSREKKESFPLTVTSAQKNPTAFYLCASSRQGTSVAEQFFGPGTRLTVL.

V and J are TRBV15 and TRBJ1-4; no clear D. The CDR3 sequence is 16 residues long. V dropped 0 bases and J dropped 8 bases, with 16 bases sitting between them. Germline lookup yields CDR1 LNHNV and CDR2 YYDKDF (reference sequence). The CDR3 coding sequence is TGTGCCACCAGCAGAGATTTGCCCACCCGGTCCGAAAAACTGTTTTTT. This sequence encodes CATSRDLPTRSEKLFF.

For the CDR3, the DNA is TGCGCCAGCACACAGAGACAGGGGGCGCCTTACGAGCAGTACTTC. Its protein product is CASTQRQGAPYEQYF. The rearrangement uses TRBV5-1 and TRBJ2-7; TRBD1 matches at 10 bases. Trimming took 6 bases from V and 4 from J; bases not matched to a gene: 10. The germline gives CDR1 SGHRS, CDR2 YFSETQ. The CDR3 is made up of 15 amino acids.

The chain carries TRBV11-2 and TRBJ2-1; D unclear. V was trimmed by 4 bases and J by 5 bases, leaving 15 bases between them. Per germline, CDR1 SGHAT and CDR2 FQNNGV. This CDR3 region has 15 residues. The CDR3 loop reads CASSSRIGANNEQFF. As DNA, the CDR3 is TGTGCCAGCAGCTCACGAATAGGAGCCAACAATGAGCAGTTCTTC.

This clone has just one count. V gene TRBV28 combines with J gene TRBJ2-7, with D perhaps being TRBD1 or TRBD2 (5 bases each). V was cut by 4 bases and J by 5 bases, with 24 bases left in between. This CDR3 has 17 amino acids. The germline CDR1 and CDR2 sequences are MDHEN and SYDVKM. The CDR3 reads CASSSPRRGANSNEQYF. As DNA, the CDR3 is TGTGCCAGCAGTTCCCCCCGGAGAGGGGCGAATTCGAACGAGCAGTACTTC. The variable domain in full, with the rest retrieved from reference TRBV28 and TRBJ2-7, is DVKVTQSSRYLVKRTGEKVFLECVQDMDHENMFWYRQDPGLGLRLIYFSYDVKMKEKGDIPEGYSVSREKKERFSLILESASTNQTSMYLCASSSPRRGANSNEQYFGPGTRLTVT.

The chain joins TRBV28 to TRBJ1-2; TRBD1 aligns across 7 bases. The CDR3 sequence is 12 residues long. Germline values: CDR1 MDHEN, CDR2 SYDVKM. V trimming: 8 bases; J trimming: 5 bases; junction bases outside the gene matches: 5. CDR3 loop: CASLRDSYGYTF. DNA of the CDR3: TGTGCCAGCTTAAGGGACAGTTATGGCTACACCTTC.

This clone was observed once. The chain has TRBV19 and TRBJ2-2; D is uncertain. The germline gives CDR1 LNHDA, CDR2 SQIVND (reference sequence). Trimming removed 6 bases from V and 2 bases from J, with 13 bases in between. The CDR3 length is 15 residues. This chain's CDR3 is CASSLRLGNTGELFF. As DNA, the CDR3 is TGTGCCAGTAGCTTGAGACTGGGAAACACCGGGGAGCTGTTTTTT.

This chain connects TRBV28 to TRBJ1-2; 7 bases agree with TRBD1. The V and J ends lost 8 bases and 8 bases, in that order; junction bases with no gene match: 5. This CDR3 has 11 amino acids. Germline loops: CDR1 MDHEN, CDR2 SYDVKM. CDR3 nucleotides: TGTGCCAGCCAACAGGGGTCCGGCTACACCTTC. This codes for CASQQGSGYTF.

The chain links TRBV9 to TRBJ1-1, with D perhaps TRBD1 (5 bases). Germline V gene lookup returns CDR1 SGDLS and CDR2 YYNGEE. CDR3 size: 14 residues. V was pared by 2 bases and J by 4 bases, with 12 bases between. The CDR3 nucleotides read TGTGCCAGCAGCGTTGCCCCGGGGGTCACTGAAGCTTTCTTT. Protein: CASSVAPGVTEAFF. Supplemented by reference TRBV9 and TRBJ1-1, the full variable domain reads DSGVTQTPKHLITATGQRVTLRCSPRSGDLSVYWYQQSLDQGLQFLIQYYNGEERAKGNILERFSAQQFPDLHSELNLSSLELGDSALYFCASSVAPGVTEAFFGQGTRLTVV.